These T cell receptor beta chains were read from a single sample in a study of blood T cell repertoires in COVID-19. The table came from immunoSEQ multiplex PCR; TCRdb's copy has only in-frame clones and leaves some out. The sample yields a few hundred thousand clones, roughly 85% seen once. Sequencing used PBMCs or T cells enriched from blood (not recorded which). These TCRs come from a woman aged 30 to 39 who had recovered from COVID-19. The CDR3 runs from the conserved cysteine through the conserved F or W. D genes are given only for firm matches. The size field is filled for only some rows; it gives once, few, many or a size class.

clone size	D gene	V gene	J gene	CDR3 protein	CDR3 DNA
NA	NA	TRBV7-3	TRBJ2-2	CASSLSGGLSGELFF	TGTGCCAGCAGCTTATCTGGCGGCCTCTCCGGGGAGCTGTTTTTT
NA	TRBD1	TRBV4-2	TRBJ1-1	CASSHRSPRTGYSAFF	TGTGCCAGCAGCCACCGAAGCCCCCGGACAGGGTATTCCGCTTTCTTT
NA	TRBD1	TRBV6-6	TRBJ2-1	CASKPPGQFYNEQFF	TGTGCCAGCAAACCGCCGGGACAGTTTTACAATGAGCAGTTCTTC
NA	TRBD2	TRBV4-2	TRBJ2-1	CASSQGGSGGVYNEQFF	TGTGCCAGCAGCCAAGGTGGTAGCGGGGGCGTATACAATGAGCAGTTCTTC
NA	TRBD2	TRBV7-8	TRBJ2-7	CASSPSPPGLRSYEQYF	TGTGCCAGCAGCCCAAGCCCCCCGGGACTAAGGTCGTACGAGCAGTACTTC
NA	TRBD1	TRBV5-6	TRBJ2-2	CASREGQGYTGELFF	TGTGCCAGCAGGGAGGGACAGGGATACACCGGGGAGCTGTTTTTT
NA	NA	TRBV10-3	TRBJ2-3	CAINPRSTDTQYF	TGTGCCATCAATCCTAGGAGCACAGATACGCAGTATTTT
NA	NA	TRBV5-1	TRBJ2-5	CASSLASPPQETQYF	TGCGCCAGCAGCTTGGCTAGTCCCCCGCAAGAGACCCAGTACTTC
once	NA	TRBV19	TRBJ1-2	CASDNFGGSDYGYTF	TGTGCCAGTGATAACTTTGGGGGCTCTGACTATGGCTACACCTTC
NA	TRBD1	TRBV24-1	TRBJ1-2	CATSDTGTGDYGYTF	TGTGCCACCAGTGATACCGGGACAGGGGACTATGGCTACACCTTC
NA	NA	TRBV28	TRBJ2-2	CASRRSTGELFF	TGTGCCAGCCGACGGAGCACCGGGGAGCTGTTTTTT
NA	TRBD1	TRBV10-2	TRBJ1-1	CASRTTGETEAFF	TGCGCCAGCCGTACCACAGGGGAGACTGAAGCTTTCTTT
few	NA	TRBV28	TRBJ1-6	CASTTGPNSPLHF	TGTGCCAGCACGACAGGCCCTAATTCACCCCTCCACTTT
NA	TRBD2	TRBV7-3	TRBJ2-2	CASSFSGRGTGELFF	TGTGCCAGCAGCTTTTCCGGGAGGGGAACCGGGGAGCTGTTTTTT
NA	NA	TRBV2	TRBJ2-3	CASSVSGIITDTQYF	TGTGCCAGCAGTGTTTCCGGGATAATCACAGATACGCAGTATTTT
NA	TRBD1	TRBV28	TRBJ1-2	CASIRDRLNYGYTF	TGTGCCAGCATTCGGGACAGACTTAACTATGGCTACACCTTC
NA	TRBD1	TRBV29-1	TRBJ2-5	CSVHRTGGAETQYF	TGCAGCGTCCACCGGACAGGGGGCGCGGAGACCCAGTACTTC
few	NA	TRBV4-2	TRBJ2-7	CASSQGRGSYEQYF	TGTGCCAGCAGCCAAGGTCGGGGTTCCTACGAGCAGTACTTC
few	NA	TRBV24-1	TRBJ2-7	CATSNGSSYEQYF	TGTGCCACCAGTAACGGGAGCTCCTACGAGCAGTACTTC
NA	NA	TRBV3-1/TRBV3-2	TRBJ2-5	CASSQGLNSLEYF	TGTGCCAGCAGCCAAGGTTTAAACTCGCTAGAGTACTTC
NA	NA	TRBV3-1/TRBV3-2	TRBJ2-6	CASSRSGSGANVLTF	TGTGCCAGCAGCCGTAGCGGTTCTGGGGCCAACGTCCTGACTTTC
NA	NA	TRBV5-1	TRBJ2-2	CASSSVQVNTGELFF	TGCGCCAGCAGCTCCGTACAGGTCAACACCGGGGAGCTGTTTTTT
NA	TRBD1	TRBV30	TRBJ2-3	CAWLDRRYTDTQYF	TGTGCCTGGCTGGACAGGAGGTACACAGATACGCAGTATTTT
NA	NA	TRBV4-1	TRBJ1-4	CASRYGGGANNEELFF	TGCGCCAGCAGATACGGTGGCGGAGCAAACAATGAAGAACTGTTTTTT
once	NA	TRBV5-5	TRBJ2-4	CASSFSGLSGNIQYF	TGTGCCAGCAGCTTCTCCGGGTTGTCGGGAAACATTCAGTACTTC
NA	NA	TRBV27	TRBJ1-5	CASSLEPNQPQHF	TGTGCCAGCAGTTTAGAGCCCAATCAGCCCCAGCATTTT
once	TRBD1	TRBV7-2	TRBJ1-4	CASSFHPRGRATNEKLFF	TGTGCCAGCAGCTTCCACCCCAGGGGGAGAGCAACTAATGAAAAACTGTTTTTT
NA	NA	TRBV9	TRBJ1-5	CASSPGGEGNQPQHF	TGTGCCAGCAGCCCCGGAGGCGAGGGCAATCAGCCCCAGCATTTT
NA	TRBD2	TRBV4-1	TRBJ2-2	CASSQDRDFSGRIRTGELFF	TGCGCCAGCAGCCAAGATAGGGATTTCAGCGGGAGGATAAGGACCGGGGAGCTGTTTTTT
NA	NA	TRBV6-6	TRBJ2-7	CASLPGISSYEQYF	TGTGCCAGCTTGCCGGGAATAAGCTCCTACGAGCAGTACTTC
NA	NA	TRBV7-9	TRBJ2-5	CASSLAQGSQETQYF	TGTGCCAGCAGCTTAGCTCAAGGGAGCCAAGAGACCCAGTACTTC
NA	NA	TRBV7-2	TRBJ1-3	CASSLDHRPSGNTIYF	TGTGCCAGCAGCTTAGACCACAGACCTTCAGGAAACACCATATATTTT
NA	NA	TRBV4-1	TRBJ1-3	CASSQETGIPISGNTIYF	TGCGCCAGCAGCCAAGAAACAGGAATACCTATCTCTGGAAACACCATATATTTT
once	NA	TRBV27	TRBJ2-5	CASSISLTTERRETQYF	TGTGCCAGCAGTATTTCCCTTACGACAGAGCGCAGGGAGACCCAGTACTTC
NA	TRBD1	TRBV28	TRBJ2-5	CASRGTGKGKTQYF	TGTGCCAGCAGGGGGACAGGGAAGGGCAAGACCCAGTACTTC
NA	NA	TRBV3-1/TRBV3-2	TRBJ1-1	CASSQLTEAFF	TGTGCCAGCAGCCAACTGACTGAAGCTTTCTTT
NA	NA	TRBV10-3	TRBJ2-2	CAMGPPAGTGELFF	TGTGCCATGGGTCCTCCAGCGGGCACCGGGGAGCTGTTTTTT
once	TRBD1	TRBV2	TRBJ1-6	CASESHTWTGNNSPLHF	TGTGCCAGCGAATCTCATACATGGACAGGGAATAATTCACCCCTCCACTTT
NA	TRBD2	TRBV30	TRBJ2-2	CACLMGGLNTGELFF	TGTGCCTGCTTAATGGGGGGACTAAACACCGGGGAGCTGTTTTTT
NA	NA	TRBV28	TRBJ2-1	CASSKTSLSYNEQFF	TGTGCCAGCAGCAAGACTAGTTTGTCCTACAATGAGCAGTTCTTC
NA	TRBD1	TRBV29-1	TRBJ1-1	CSVEFRGQAFF	TGCAGCGTCGAATTCAGGGGGCAAGCTTTCTTT
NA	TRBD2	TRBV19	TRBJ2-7	CASTPGLASSYEQYF	TGTGCCAGTACCCCGGGACTAGCGAGTTCCTACGAGCAGTACTTC
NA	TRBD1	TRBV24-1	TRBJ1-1	CATSDRADTEAFF	TGTGCCACCTCGGACAGGGCGGACACTGAAGCTTTCTTT
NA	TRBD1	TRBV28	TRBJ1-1	CASSSGGMGNTEAFF	TGTGCCAGCAGTTCAGGGGGAATGGGCAACACTGAAGCTTTCTTT
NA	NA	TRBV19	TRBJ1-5	CASTPLGGGGNQPQHF	TGTGCCAGTACCCCTTTAGGAGGAGGCGGGAATCAGCCCCAGCATTTT